The 11 T cell receptor beta chains reported below all come from one sample, sequenced in a study of cytomegalovirus exposure and HLA in healthy donors. Both 60 Vbeta primers and 13 Jbeta primers went into the PCR. Assay: immunoSEQ multiplex PCR; the TCRdb copy retains only in-frame clones and omits some. The data hold approximately 51,000 clones, with 72% observed a single time. Sequenced sample: PBMCs. The receptors originated from a man aged 25 to 40 in good health and CMV-seronegative.

This sequence joins TRBV12-5 and TRBJ1-5; 8 bases map to TRBD1. Per the germline V gene, CDR1 is LGHNT and CDR2 is FRNRAP. Trimming removed 0 bases from V and 5 bases from J; junction bases left unmatched: 3. The CDR3 spans 15 residues. For the CDR3, the DNA is TGTGCTAGTGGTTTGGTACAGGGGGACTATCAGCCCCAGCATTTT. Amino acid sequence: CASGLVQGDYQPQHF.

This chain uses TRBV11-2 with TRBJ2-3, with a tentative D call TRBD1 (5 bases). Per germline, CDR1 SGHAT and CDR2 FQNNGV. The CDR3 covers 15 residues. The V and J ends lost 7 bases and 0 bases respectively, with 14 bases between them. CDR3 residues: CASTVGAASTDTQYF. The CDR3 DNA reads as TGTGCCAGCACCGTAGGGGCGGCCAGCACAGATACGCAGTATTTT.

This clone was seen once. This rearrangement joins TRBV2 to TRBJ1-2; 8 nucleotides line up with TRBD1. The CDR3 loop spans 16 amino acids. V shed 10 bases, J shed 5 bases, and the junction held 18 bases outside the gene matches. Germline V CDR1 and CDR2: SNHLY, FYNNEI. The CDR3 sequence is CATRHGLQGVKYGYTF. In nucleotides, the CDR3 is TGTGCCACCCGCCACGGATTACAGGGGGTAAAGTATGGCTACACCTTC.

The genes are TRBV7-9 and TRBJ2-7; possibly TRBD2 for D (5 bases). This CDR3 has 14 amino acids. The germline V gene has CDR1 SEHNR and CDR2 FQNEAQ (reference sequence). Trimming took off 5 bases at V and 7 bases at J, with 18 bases between the two ends. The CDR3 reads CASSRRGLPGEQYF. CDR3 DNA sequence: TGTGCCAGCAGCCGCCGAGGGCTCCCCGGGGAGCAGTACTTC.

The V and J genes are TRBV16 and TRBJ1-2, with D unresolved. The CDR3 totals 12 residues. CDR1 and CDR2 from the germline V gene are KGHSY and FQNENV. V lost 0 bases and J lost 7, with 6 bases in between. CDR3 coding DNA: TGTGCCAGCAGCCAATCCGTCGGTGGCTACACCTTC. Translation gives CASSQSVGGYTF.

The J gene is TRBJ2-2, the V gene TRBV5-4, with 12 positions matching TRBD2. V lost 2 bases, J lost 7 bases, and 6 bases stayed unmatched. CDR1 SGHNT and CDR2 YYREEE come from the germline V gene (reference sequence). The CDR3 is 16 residues long. The chain's CDR3 is CASSFLAGGQFGELFF. The CDR3 nucleotides are TGTGCCAGCAGCTTTCTAGCGGGAGGGCAGTTCGGGGAGCTGTTTTTT. Based on the CDR3 plus reference TRBV5-4 and TRBJ2-2, the full variable domain is ETGVTQSPTHLIKTRGQQVTLRCSSQSGHNTVSWYQQALGQGPQFIFQYYREEENGRGNFPPRFSGLQFPNYSSELNVNALELDDSALYLCASSFLAGGQFGELFFGEGSRLTVL.

The chain carries TRBV13 and TRBJ2-3; D not certain. The germline V and J ends were trimmed by 3 bases and 4 bases, with 5 bases remaining between them. This CDR3 spans 12 amino acids. Germline CDR1 is PRHDT and CDR2 is FYEKMQ (reference sequence). The CDR3 sequence: CASSFPSDTQYF. The DNA of the CDR3 is TGTGCCAGCAGCTTCCCGTCAGATACGCAGTATTTT.

The V gene is TRBV20-1, the J gene TRBJ2-5, with unresolved D. Trimming left V 5 bases short and J 5 bases short, with 6 bases between. Per the germline V gene, CDR1 is DFQATT and CDR2 is SNEGSKA (reference sequence). This CDR3 contains 10 residues. The CDR3 DNA is TGCAGTGCTGGCTGGGAGACCCAGTACTTC. Translating it yields CSAGWETQYF.

The chain combines TRBV5-1 with TRBJ2-1; 8 bases are a match to TRBD1. There are 14 residues in the CDR3. After removal of 1 base from V and 7 bases from J, the junction contained 4 bases not matched to a gene. From germline, CDR1 is SGHRS and CDR2 YFSETQ. The CDR3 DNA follows: TGCGCCAGCAGCTTGCGAGGACAGGGAAATGAGCAGTTCTTC. It encodes CASSLRGQGNEQFF.

The chain links TRBV25-1 to TRBJ1-1, with a tentative D call TRBD1 (5 bases). Germline V gene sequence: CDR1 MGHDK, CDR2 SYGVNS. Trimming took 1 base from V and 1 from J, leaving 10 bases between them. This CDR3 is built from 15 residues. The CDR3 DNA reads TGTGCCAGCAGTGAATGGGGGGTGACGAACACTGAAGCTTTCTTT. The encoded protein is CASSEWGVTNTEAFF.

This clone appeared a few times. The rearrangement uses TRBV30 and TRBJ2-3; D is unclear. This CDR3 comprises 13 residues. Germline CDR1 and CDR2: GTSNPN and SVGIG (reference sequence). Trimming cost V 1 base and J 6 bases, with 11 bases left between them. The DNA of the CDR3 is TGTGCCTGGAGTGGGATAACGAGGGATACGCAGTATTTT. This gives the protein CAWSGITRDTQYF.